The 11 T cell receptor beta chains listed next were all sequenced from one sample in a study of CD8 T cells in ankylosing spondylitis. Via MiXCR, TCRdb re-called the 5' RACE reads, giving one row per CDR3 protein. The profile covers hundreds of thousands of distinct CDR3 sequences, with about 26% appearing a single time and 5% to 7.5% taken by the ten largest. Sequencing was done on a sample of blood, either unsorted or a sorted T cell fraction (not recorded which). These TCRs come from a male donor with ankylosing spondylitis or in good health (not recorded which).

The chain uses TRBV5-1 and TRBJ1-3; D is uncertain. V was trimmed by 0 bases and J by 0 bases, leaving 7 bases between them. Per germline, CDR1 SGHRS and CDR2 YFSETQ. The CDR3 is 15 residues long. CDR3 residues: CASSLEQVSGNTIYF. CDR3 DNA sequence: TGCGCCAGCAGCTTGGAGCAAGTCTCTGGAAACACCATATATTTT.

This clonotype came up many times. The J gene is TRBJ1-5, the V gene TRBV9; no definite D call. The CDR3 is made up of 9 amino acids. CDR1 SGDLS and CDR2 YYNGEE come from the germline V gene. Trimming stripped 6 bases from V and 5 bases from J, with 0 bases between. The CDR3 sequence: CASNQPQHF. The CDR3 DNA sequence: TGTGCCAGCAATCAGCCCCAGCATTTT. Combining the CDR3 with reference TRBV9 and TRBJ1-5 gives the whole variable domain DSGVTQTPKHLITATGQRVTLRCSPRSGDLSVYWYQQSLDQGLQFLIQYYNGEERAKGNILERFSAQQFPDLHSELNLSSLELGDSALYFCASNQPQHFGDGTRLSIL.

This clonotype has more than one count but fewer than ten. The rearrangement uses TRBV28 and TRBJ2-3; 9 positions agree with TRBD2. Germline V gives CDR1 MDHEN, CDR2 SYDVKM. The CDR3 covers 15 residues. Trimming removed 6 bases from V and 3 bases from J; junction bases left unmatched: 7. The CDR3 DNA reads TGTGCCAGCAGGGCGGGAGGGTTGGGTACAGATACGCAGTATTTT. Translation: CASRAGGLGTDTQYF.

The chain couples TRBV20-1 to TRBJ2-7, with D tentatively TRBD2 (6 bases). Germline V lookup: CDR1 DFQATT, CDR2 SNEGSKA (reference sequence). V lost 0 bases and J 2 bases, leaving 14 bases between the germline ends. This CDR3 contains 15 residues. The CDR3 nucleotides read TGCAGTGCTAGAGATACGCGGGGTGACACCTACGAGCAGTACTTC. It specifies CSARDTRGDTYEQYF.

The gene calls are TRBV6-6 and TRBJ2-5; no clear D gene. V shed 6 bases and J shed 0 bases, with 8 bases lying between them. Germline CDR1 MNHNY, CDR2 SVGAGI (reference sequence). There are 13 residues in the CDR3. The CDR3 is CASSLVDQETQYF. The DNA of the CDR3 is TGTGCCAGCAGCTTAGTGGACCAAGAGACCCAGTACTTC.

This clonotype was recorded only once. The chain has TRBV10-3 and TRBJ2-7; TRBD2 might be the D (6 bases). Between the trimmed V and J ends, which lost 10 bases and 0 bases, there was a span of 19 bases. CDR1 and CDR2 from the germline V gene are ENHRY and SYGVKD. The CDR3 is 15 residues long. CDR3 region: CATAPDLATSYEQYF. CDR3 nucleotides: TGTGCCACCGCGCCAGACCTAGCGACCTCCTACGAGCAGTACTTC.

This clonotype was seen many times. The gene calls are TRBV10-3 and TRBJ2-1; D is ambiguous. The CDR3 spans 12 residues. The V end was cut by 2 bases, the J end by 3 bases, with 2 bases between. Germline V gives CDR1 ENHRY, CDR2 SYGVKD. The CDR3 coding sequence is TGTGCCATCAGTGAGGGCTACAATGAGCAGTTCTTC. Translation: CAISEGYNEQFF.

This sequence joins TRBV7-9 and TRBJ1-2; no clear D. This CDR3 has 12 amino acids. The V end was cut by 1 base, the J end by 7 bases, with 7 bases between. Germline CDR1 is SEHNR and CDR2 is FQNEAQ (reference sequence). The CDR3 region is CASSLERVGYTF. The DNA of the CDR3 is TGTGCCAGCAGCTTAGAGAGGGTTGGCTACACCTTC.

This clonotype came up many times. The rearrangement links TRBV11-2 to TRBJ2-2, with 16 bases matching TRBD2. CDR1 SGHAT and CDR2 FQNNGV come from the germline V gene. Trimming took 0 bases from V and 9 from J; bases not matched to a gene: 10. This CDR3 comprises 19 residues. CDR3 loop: CASSLEKPGLAGGRRELFF. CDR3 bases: TGTGCCAGCAGCTTAGAGAAACCGGGACTAGCGGGAGGGAGAAGGGAGCTGTTTTTT.

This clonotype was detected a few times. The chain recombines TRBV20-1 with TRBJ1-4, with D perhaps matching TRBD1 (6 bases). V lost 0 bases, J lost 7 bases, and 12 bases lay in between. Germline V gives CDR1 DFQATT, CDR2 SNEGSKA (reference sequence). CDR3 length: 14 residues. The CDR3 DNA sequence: TGCAGTGCTAGAGAACCGAAGGGGGGTGAAAAACTGTTTTTT. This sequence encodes CSAREPKGGEKLFF.

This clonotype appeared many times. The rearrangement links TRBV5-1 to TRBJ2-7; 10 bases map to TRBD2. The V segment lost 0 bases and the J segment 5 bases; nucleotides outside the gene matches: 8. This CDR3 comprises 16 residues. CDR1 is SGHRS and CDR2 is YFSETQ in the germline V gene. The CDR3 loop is CASSLGLPSGSDEQYF. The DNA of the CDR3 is TGCGCCAGCAGCTTGGGGCTACCTAGCGGGAGTGACGAGCAGTACTTC.